The rows below give T cell receptor beta chains drawn from one sample of a study of blood T cell repertoires in COVID-19. Sequencing was performed with immunoSEQ multiplex PCR; in TCRdb, only in-frame clones are kept and a portion is missing. The sample has around 700,000 clones, around 89% seen once. Sequencing used peripheral blood. The receptors were sampled from a woman aged 18-29 years with acute or convalescent COVID-19. The CDR3 runs from the conserved cysteine through the conserved F or W. Each record gives: V gene, CDR3 length, J gene, D gene, clone size, CDR3 DNA, CDR3 protein. D genes are given only for firm matches. Clone size, where shown, is once, few, many, or a class for clones that have expanded.

TRBV19	14	TRBJ1-2	-	once	TGTGCCAGTAGTATGGACACTTCTTGGGATGGCTACACCTTC	CASSMDTSWDGYTF
TRBV11-2	16	TRBJ1-1	-	-	TGTGCCAGCAGCGGTCTCAGGGGCCGCTCCCGCCAAAAAGCTTTCTTT	CASSGLRGRSRQKAFF
TRBV6-2/TRBV6-3	19	TRBJ2-2	TRBD2	-	TGTGCCAGCAGTTACCTCCCTGGACTAGCGGGCCTAGGCACCGGGGAGCTGTTTTTT	CASSYLPGLAGLGTGELFF
TRBV6-2/TRBV6-3	14	TRBJ2-7	TRBD1	-	TGTGCCAGCAGTGTGGGACAGGGAACCTACGAGCAGTACTTC	CASSVGQGTYEQYF
TRBV5-5	15	TRBJ2-7	-	once	TGTGCCAGCAGCCCTTTCGGGGGGCCCTCCTACGAGCAGTACTTC	CASSPFGGPSYEQYF
TRBV29-1	12	TRBJ2-7	-	-	TGCAGCGTTGAAAAAGGGGACTACGAGCAGTACTTC	CSVEKGDYEQYF
TRBV6-1	16	TRBJ1-2	TRBD1	-	TGTGCCAGCAGTGTTTGGGGACAGGGGCTCATCTATGGCTACACCTTC	CASSVWGQGLIYGYTF
TRBV29-1	12	TRBJ2-7	TRBD1	-	TGCAGCGTCGGACAGGGTGCCCACGAGCAGTACTTC	CSVGQGAHEQYF
TRBV25-1	12	TRBJ2-7	-	-	TGTGCCAGCAGTGAATTCTTCTACGAGCAGTACTTC	CASSEFFYEQYF
TRBV6-1	14	TRBJ2-5	-	-	TGTGCCAGCAGTGAAGAACCAGGGGCCAGGGCCCAGTACTTC	CASSEEPGARAQYF